A selection of T cell receptor beta chains follows, all from one sample in a study of radiotherapy plus CTLA-4 blockade in lung cancer. Sequencing used immunoSEQ multiplex PCR; TCRdb keeps in-frame clones, though not all of them. The table records over 60,000 clones, around 87% of them present only once. This specimen was peripheral blood, taken from a patient treated with radiotherapy plus ipilimumab. The origin of the receptors is a human donor with non-small cell lung cancer that progressed on radiotherapy plus ipilimumab. CDR3s include the opening cysteine and the closing phenylalanine or tryptophan. The D gene is left open where the match is weak. Expanded clones get a size class; other rows say once, few or many, or leave the size out.

d_call	v_call	j_call	clone_size	cdr3_nt	cdr3_aa
-	TRBV27	TRBJ2-3	-	TGTGCCAGCAGTCCGGACAGCAGCACAGATACGCAGTATTTT	CASSPDSSTDTQYF
TRBD2	TRBV28	TRBJ2-1	-	TGTGCCAGCAGTTTGGGCGGGAGCTACAATGAGCAGTTCTTC	CASSLGGSYNEQFF
TRBD2	TRBV30	TRBJ2-5	-	TGTGCCTGGACTAGCGGGCAAGAGACCCAGTACTTC	CAWTSGQETQYF
TRBD2	TRBV14	TRBJ2-1	-	TGTGCCAGCAGCCAAGACTTAAGCGGGAGTCCGCTTTGGGATGAGCAGTTCTTC	CASSQDLSGSPLWDEQFF
-	TRBV28	TRBJ1-2	-	TGTGCCAGTGCCTCCGGGACTGCCTATGGCTACACCTTC	CASASGTAYGYTF
TRBD2	TRBV27	TRBJ2-1	once	TGTGCCAGCAGAAGCGGGAGGCTCTCCTACAATGAGCAGTTCTTC	CASRSGRLSYNEQFF
-	TRBV6-6	TRBJ2-5	-	TGTGCCAGCAGTGAAGAGACCCAGTACTTC	CASSEETQYF
-	TRBV5-1	TRBJ2-1	-	TGCGCCAGCATGGGTGGGAGCTCCTACAATGAGCAGTTCTTC	CASMGGSSYNEQFF
-	TRBV14	TRBJ1-2	-	TGTGCCAGCAGCCAAGATGGGGGAAACTATGGCTACACCTTC	CASSQDGGNYGYTF
TRBD1	TRBV5-6	TRBJ1-1	-	TGTGCCAGCAGCCCGACAGGGAGGTACACTGAAGCTTTCTTT	CASSPTGRYTEAFF
-	TRBV11-2	TRBJ1-1	-	TGTGCCAGCAGCTTTAGAGGGGGTAAGGGGACTGAAGCTTTCTTT	CASSFRGGKGTEAFF
-	TRBV27	TRBJ2-3	-	TGTGCCAGCAGTTTGGGTGACTCCTCCACAGATACGCAGTATTTT	CASSLGDSSTDTQYF
-	TRBV4-2	TRBJ2-3	-	TGTGCCAGCTCGGACTTGCGCGTAGATACGCAGTATTTT	CASSDLRVDTQYF
-	TRBV18	TRBJ1-3	-	TGTGCCAGCTCATCAATCGATACAGGGTTGATTGGAAACACCATATATTTT	CASSSIDTGLIGNTIYF
-	TRBV11-2	TRBJ2-2	-	TGTGCCAGCAGCTTGGGCCACGACACCGGGGAGCTGTTTTTT	CASSLGHDTGELFF
TRBD1	TRBV6-6	TRBJ1-1	-	TGTGCCAGCAGTTACGACAGGGGCGGCACTGAAGCTTTCTTT	CASSYDRGGTEAFF
-	TRBV2	TRBJ1-2	-	TGTGCCCGGAGTGCCTATGGCTACACCTTC	CARSAYGYTF
-	TRBV5-1	TRBJ2-2	-	TGCGCCAGCAGCTTCGAGTCCCAGGGGGGTACCGGGGAGCTGTTTTTT	CASSFESQGGTGELFF
-	TRBV2	TRBJ1-2	-	TGTGCCAGCAGTGAAAGCTGGGGGGTCGCTGGCTACACCTTC	CASSESWGVAGYTF
-	TRBV27	TRBJ2-3	-	TGTGCCAGCAGTCCCTACCGGGACCGACTCACAGATACGCAGTATTTT	CASSPYRDRLTDTQYF
TRBD1	TRBV6-1	TRBJ1-3	-	TGTGCCAGCAGCAAGAGACAGGGGGCTGGAAACACCATATATTTT	CASSKRQGAGNTIYF
-	TRBV27	TRBJ1-1	-	TGTGCCAGCAGTTTATACAGGGCCACTGAAGCTTTCTTT	CASSLYRATEAFF
-	TRBV6-1	TRBJ1-2	-	TGTGCCAGCAGTGAAGCCAGGGATGCGGGCTACACCTTC	CASSEARDAGYTF
-	TRBV9	TRBJ2-3	-	TGTGCCAGCAGCGTTGGCTACACAGATACGCAGTATTTT	CASSVGYTDTQYF
-	TRBV5-1	TRBJ1-1	-	TGCGCCAGCAGCTTGGGGCTGACAGGGAACACTGAAGCTTTCTTT	CASSLGLTGNTEAFF
-	TRBV6-5	TRBJ2-2	few	TGTGCCAGCAGTTACGTGAACACCGGGGAGCTGTTTTTT	CASSYVNTGELFF
-	TRBV5-1	TRBJ2-1	-	TGCGCCAGCAGCTTGGCGGGGGAGAGGGTGAATGAGCAGTTCTTC	CASSLAGERVNEQFF
TRBD2	TRBV29-1	TRBJ2-2	-	TGCAGCGTTGCCGGGACTAGCACCGCTGGGGAGCTGTTTTTT	CSVAGTSTAGELFF
TRBD2	TRBV27	TRBJ2-7	once	TGTGCCAGCAGTACGCCTAGCGGGGGTTCCTACGAGCAGTACTTC	CASSTPSGGSYEQYF
-	TRBV6-5	TRBJ1-2	-	TGTGCCAGCAGTTACTCAAGGTTGCTCTATGGCTACACCTTC	CASSYSRLLYGYTF
-	TRBV10-2	TRBJ1-3	few	TGCGCCAGCAGTGCCCTCGGGCTCTCTGGAAACACCATATATTTT	CASSALGLSGNTIYF
-	TRBV18	TRBJ2-1	-	TGTGCCAGCTCACCACGCGGCGGGCTTAACAATGAGCAGTTCTTC	CASSPRGGLNNEQFF
-	TRBV4-1	TRBJ1-4	-	TGCGCCAGCAGCCAACAAATCCATCGCGATGAAAAACTGTTTTTT	CASSQQIHRDEKLFF
-	TRBV15	TRBJ2-1	-	TGTGCCACCAGCAGAGATCAAGTAAATAATGAGCAGTTCTTC	CATSRDQVNNEQFF
-	TRBV27	TRBJ2-7	-	TGTGCCAGCAGTAATAACAGGGCCCTATCCTACGAGCAGTACTTC	CASSNNRALSYEQYF
-	TRBV11-3	TRBJ2-3	-	TGTGCCAGCAGCGCAAACACAGATACGCAGTATTTT	CASSANTDTQYF
-	TRBV28	TRBJ1-5	-	TGTGCCAGCAGTCTCCCCGGGGGGGGGCGGCCCCAGCATTTT	CASSLPGGGRPQHF
-	TRBV19	TRBJ2-3	-	TGTGCCAGTAGTAAGACCGCGTTTCCAGGGGCTACAGATACGCAGTATTTT	CASSKTAFPGATDTQYF
TRBD2	TRBV28	TRBJ2-2	medium-sized	TGTGCCAGCAGCCCACAGCGGGACTCCTTCACCGGGGAGCTGTTTTTT	CASSPQRDSFTGELFF
-	TRBV11-3	TRBJ2-3	-	TGTGCCAGCAGCAATCAAGTACCCACAGATACGCAGTATTTT	CASSNQVPTDTQYF
TRBD2	TRBV15	TRBJ2-1	-	TGTGCCACCCGCCGGGACTACAGTGGTGCCGATGAGCAGTTCTTC	CATRRDYSGADEQFF
-	TRBV5-1	TRBJ2-2	-	TGCGCCAGCAGCCGACAGACAGCGAACACCGGGGAGCTGTTTTTT	CASSRQTANTGELFF
-	TRBV15	TRBJ2-7	-	TGTGCCACCAGCAGAGAGCGGACTACCTCCTACGAGCAGTACTTC	CATSRERTTSYEQYF
-	TRBV27	TRBJ1-1	-	TGTGCCAGCAGATCTTTTGCTCCCGACCACACTGAAGCTTTCTTT	CASRSFAPDHTEAFF
-	TRBV5-4	TRBJ1-1	-	TGTGCCAGCAGCGTCCGGGACGCAGGGCGGCCTGAAGCTTTCTTT	CASSVRDAGRPEAFF
-	TRBV18	TRBJ1-3	-	TGTGCCAGCTCACAACAGCTCTCTGGAAACACCATATATTTT	CASSQQLSGNTIYF
-	TRBV7-3	TRBJ2-1	-	TGTGCCAGCAGCTTCGAACAGGGCAATGAGCAGTTCTTC	CASSFEQGNEQFF
TRBD1	TRBV12-5	TRBJ1-1	-	TGTGCTAGTGGCCCGACAGGGACGGGGGGGACTGAAGCTTTCTTT	CASGPTGTGGTEAFF
-	TRBV5-1	TRBJ2-5	-	TGCGCCAGCAGCTTGGTCGGGGGAAGAGAGACCCAGTACTTC	CASSLVGGRETQYF
TRBD2	TRBV11-2	TRBJ2-5	-	TGTGCCAGCAGCTTACGGCTAGCGGGAGTTGGAGAGACCCAGTACTTC	CASSLRLAGVGETQYF
-	TRBV6-1	TRBJ2-3	-	TGTGCCAGCAGCCAGACCCGGGCGGCAGATACGCAGTATTTT	CASSQTRAADTQYF
-	TRBV18	TRBJ2-1	-	TGTGCCAGCTCACCGGTACGGGACCCGCGCGGTGAGCAGTTCTTC	CASSPVRDPRGEQFF